This T cell receptor beta chain comes out of a study of molecular identifiers for immune sequencing clone quantification. Across the study: Five portions were made in replicates from RNA of 20,000 or 100,000 naive CD8 cells, and four underwent sequencing. General study results and limits: Effector cells had over 98% of their molecules in clones above 20 RNA copies, while naive cells had under 1%.

The sorting of naive CD8 T cells used the CD8+CD4-CCR7+CD45RA+ phenotype. This clonotype was seen ten or more times. Its specificity is not known. It was with previously described methods and listed TCR primers that bulk TCR libraries were made. Using its own MiXCR run on the PCR reads, TCRdb lists one record per CDR3 protein. Of nearly 650,000 distinct CDR3 sequences in the sample, around 25% were seen once. The CDR3 is 15 residues long. Germline CDR1 is SGHNT and CDR2 is YYREEE (reference sequence). V was pared by 0 bases and J by 3 bases, with 13 bases between. The chain has TRBV5-4 and TRBJ2-7, with D possibly matching TRBD2 (5 bases). The sequencing sample was made of naive CD8+ T cells from blood, with Jurkat cell RNA spiked in. Subset: FACS-sorted CD8+CD4-CCR7+CD45RA+ naive T cells. The receptor was derived from a human donor in good health. Some libraries in this study had Jurkat cell RNA spiked in. CDR3 residues: CASSLDPGLSYEQYF. In DNA form, the CDR3 reads TGTGCCAGCAGCTTGGATCCGGGGTTGAGCTACGAGCAGTACTTC.